The 11 T cell receptor beta chains below all came from one sample that was sequenced in a study of beta chain features in type 1 diabetes. Of the isolated RNA, all was reverse transcribed, and so the sequenced material was expressed TCRB transcripts. Clones were read by immunoSEQ multiplex PCR, and TCRdb kept only the in-frame ones, dropping some. The sample holds about 210,000 clones, approximately 11% seen once. The sequencing input was central memory CD4+ T cells from blood. Receptors were obtained from a man younger than 35 in good health.

The rearrangement joins TRBV7-2 to TRBJ2-1; no firm D call. Germline assignment: CDR1 SGHTA and CDR2 FQGNSA. This CDR3 comprises 16 residues. The ends were cut back, 5 bases at V and 9 bases at J, with 23 bases in the middle. The CDR3 coding sequence is TGTGCCAGCAGCCCTCCCCGGGCTAGTTTTCTCCCTGAGCAGTTCTTC. Its protein product is CASSPPRASFLPEQFF.

This chain joins TRBV7-6 and TRBJ2-7, with D perhaps matching TRBD1 (5 bases). The CDR3 contains 14 residues. V was cut by 5 bases and J by 0 bases, with 11 bases left in between. CDR1 is SGHVS, CDR2 FNYEAQ, per germline. The CDR3, as DNA: TGTGCCAGCAGCCAGGGCGGAAGCTCCTACGAGCAGTACTTC. It specifies CASSQGGSSYEQYF.

This clone was counted only a few times. V usage is TRBV28 and J usage is TRBJ1-1; no reliable D call. Germline CDR1 is MDHEN and CDR2 is SYDVKM. V was shortened by 3 bases and J by 2 bases, with 10 bases between the two germline ends. The CDR3 totals 14 residues. The CDR3 DNA sequence: TGTGCCAGCAGTTTTTTGTACAGAAACACTGAAGCTTTCTTT. This translates into CASSFLYRNTEAFF.

The rearrangement links TRBV21-1 to TRBJ2-1; the DNA was not compared with TRBD1, the D call given in the table. TRBV21-1 is annotated as a pseudogene. The CDR3 totals 11 residues. CDR3 sequence (DNA): TGTGCCAGCAGCAAAACAGGGGAGCAGTTCTTC. This sequence encodes CASSKTGEQFF.

This chain links TRBV30 with TRBJ2-2; D is possibly TRBD2 (5 bases). In germline, CDR1 is GTSNPN, CDR2 SVGIG (reference sequence). Trimming shortened V by 4 bases and J by 6 bases, and 9 bases separated the two germline ends. This CDR3 is 12 amino acids long. For the CDR3, the DNA is TGTGCCTGGACCCTCGGGGCCGGGGAGCTGTTTTTT. This gives the protein CAWTLGAGELFF.

Many counts were recorded for this clone. The chain is built from TRBV10-3 and TRBJ2-3; 10 bases fit TRBD2. J gave up 1 base and V 6 bases, and 4 bases lay outside the gene matches. The CDR3 spans 15 residues. Germline V gene sequence: CDR1 ENHRY, CDR2 SYGVKD. The CDR3 sequence: CAIRRAGGGTDTQYF. The CDR3 coding sequence is TGTGCCATCAGAAGAGCGGGAGGGGGCACAGATACGCAGTATTTT.

V gene TRBV5-1 combines with J gene TRBJ2-1; 7 nucleotides align to TRBD2. CDR1 and CDR2 (germline): SGHRS, YFSETQ. V lost 1 base to trimming and J lost 2 bases; unmatched junction nucleotides: 6. The CDR3 has 16 amino acids. The chain's CDR3 is CASSLSSREAYNEQFF. CDR3 coding DNA: TGCGCCAGCAGCTTGTCATCACGGGAGGCCTACAATGAGCAGTTCTTC.

This clone was recorded only once. V usage is TRBV15 and J usage is TRBJ2-5, with 10 bases matching TRBD2. The CDR3 is made up of 14 amino acids. Germline V gives CDR1 LNHNV, CDR2 YYDKDF (reference sequence). Trimming cost V 7 bases and J 9 bases; bases outside gene matches: 11. The CDR3 region is CATTQGASGSPQYF. The CDR3 DNA reads TGTGCCACCACCCAGGGGGCTAGCGGGAGCCCCCAGTACTTC.

This chain connects TRBV6-5 to TRBJ2-3; D is undetermined. There are 13 residues in the CDR3. Trimming took 6 bases from V and 7 from J, leaving 14 bases between them. Germline values: CDR1 MNHEY, CDR2 SVGAGI. The CDR3 reads CASSSLRDNTQYF. The CDR3 nucleotides read TGTGCCAGCAGCTCCCTTCGCGACAATACGCAGTATTTT.

The chain is built from TRBV7-6 and TRBJ2-1; no firm D call. This CDR3 spans 13 amino acids. Germline V CDR1 and CDR2: SGHVS, FNYEAQ. V lost 1 base to trimming and J lost 7 bases, with 8 bases between them. The DNA of the CDR3 is TGTGCCAGCAGCTTAGGATCGGCTAATGAGCAGTTCTTC. The encoded protein is CASSLGSANEQFF.

In this sample, this clone turned up many times. The chain has TRBV30 and TRBJ2-3; D tentatively fits TRBD1 or TRBD2 (5 bases each). CDR1 is GTSNPN, CDR2 SVGIG, per germline (reference sequence). The CDR3 is made up of 14 amino acids. Trimming shortened V by 3 bases and J by 2 bases, and 12 bases separated the two germline ends. As DNA, the CDR3 is TGTGCCTGGAGGAGGGGCTATCCCACAGATACGCAGTATTTT. This sequence encodes CAWRRGYPTDTQYF.